A single sample gave rise to the 12 T cell receptor beta chains below, sequenced in a study of early T cells in non-severe SARS-CoV-2 infection. TCRdb used MiXCR to reprocess the 5' RACE reads, holding one entry per CDR3 protein. The data contain around 50,000 distinct CDR3 sequences, roughly 12% of them singletons. Input material: whole blood. These TCRs come from an adult who was a healthcare worker with PCR-confirmed SARS-CoV-2 infection or an uninfected control (not recorded which).

This clonotype has ten or more counts. CDR3 in amino acids: CASSPPGQSSYNEQFF. CDR3 in DNA: TGTGCCAGCAGTCCGCCGGGACAGAGCTCCTACAATGAGCAGTTCTTC. The genes are TRBV28 and TRBJ2-1, with 7 bases lining up with TRBD1. Germline CDR1 and CDR2: MDHEN and SYDVKM. V shed 5 bases and J 0 bases; nucleotides not matched to a gene: 7. The CDR3 runs to 16 residues.

The table lists this clonotype with many counts. V is TRBV7-2 and J is TRBJ1-5; the match to TRBD1 covers 7 bases. V shed 1 base and J 2 bases; nucleotides not matched to a gene: 2. Germline CDR1 is SGHTA and CDR2 is FQGNSA. This CDR3 comprises 15 residues. CDR3 sequence: CASSLGGQGNQPQHF. The CDR3 nucleotides are TGTGCCAGCAGCTTAGGTGGACAGGGCAATCAGCCCCAGCATTTT.

The chain employs TRBV7-2 and TRBJ2-3; TRBD2 matches at 9 bases. V dropped 1 base and J dropped 2; count of bases not matched to a gene: 10. Germline loops: CDR1 SGHTA, CDR2 FQGNSA. The CDR3 covers 18 residues. The CDR3 region has the DNA TGTGCCAGCAGCTTAGATGGTTTAGCGGGGGCCCTCACAGATACGCAGTATTTT. Its protein is CASSLDGLAGALTDTQYF.

This clonotype came up many times. The DNA of the CDR3 is TGTGCCTGGAGGAAGCGGGAGGGCCCTGAGCAGTTCTTC. It encodes CAWRKREGPEQFF. The chain links TRBV30 to TRBJ2-1, with 10 positions matching TRBD2. V dropped 3 bases and J dropped 9; count of bases not matched to a gene: 5. The germline V gene encodes CDR1 GTSNPN and CDR2 SVGIG (reference sequence). The CDR3 length is 13 residues.

This clonotype was seen a single time. The CDR3 carries no conserved terminal phenylalanine or tryptophan, so it likely arises from a read error. This chain uses TRBV27 with TRBJ2-3; D unclear. Trimming took 7 bases from V and 5 from J, leaving 7 bases between them. CDR1 and CDR2 (germline): MNHEY, SMNVEV (reference sequence). CDR3 size: 11 residues. CDR3 coding DNA: TGTGCCAGCACCTCGGGAGATACGCAGTATTAT. Encoded protein: CASTSGDTQYY.

This clonotype occurred many times. J is TRBJ2-5 and V is TRBV2; D is undetermined. CDR3 length: 13 residues. Germline V lookup: CDR1 SNHLY, CDR2 FYNNEI. Trimming shortened V by 3 bases and J by 3 bases, and 8 bases separated the two germline ends. The CDR3 region has the DNA TGTGCCAGCAGTGAGGAGTCCGAAGAGACCCAGTACTTC. Protein: CASSEESEETQYF.

In its sample, this clonotype was seen once. CDR3 nucleotides: TGTGCCAGCAGCCACCTGACAGGGGGGAAACCTGAAGCTTTCTTT. This gives the protein CASSHLTGGKPEAFF. The chain has TRBV5-5 and TRBJ1-1, with 9 positions matching TRBD1. CDR3 length: 15 residues. Per the germline V gene, CDR1 is SGHKS and CDR2 is YYEKEE (reference sequence). V shed 4 bases and J 6 bases; nucleotides not matched to a gene: 10.

This clonotype was observed at least ten times. The chain employs TRBV11-2 and TRBJ2-2; TRBD1 matches at 10 bases. This CDR3 region has 15 residues. In germline, CDR1 is SGHAT, CDR2 FQNNGV. Trimming took 5 bases from V and 6 from J; bases not matched to a gene: 6. This CDR3 reads CASSKDRGSSGELFF. DNA for the CDR3: TGTGCCAGCAGCAAGGACAGGGGGAGTTCCGGGGAGCTGTTTTTT.

This clonotype was found a few times. The germline gene is not matched at one end of the junction; a read error may be the cause. The gene calls are TRBV7-8 and TRBJ1-2; TRBD1 matches 10 bases. The germline CDR1 and CDR2 sequences are SGHVS and FQNEAQ. The CDR3 runs 15 residues. CDR3 sequence reads: CASTLLDRGTRGYTF. CDR3 DNA: TGTGCCAGCACCTTATTGGACAGGGGGACTCGGGGCTACACCTTC.

The V call is TRBV15, the J call TRBJ1-5; no firm D call. CDR3 length equals 15 residues. Germline V gene lookup returns CDR1 LNHNV and CDR2 YYDKDF (reference sequence). The germline V and J ends were trimmed by 0 bases and 7 bases, with 13 bases remaining between them. The CDR3 region has the DNA TGTGCCACCAGCAGAGATAGGAGTAATGGCCAGCCCCAGCATTTT. Amino acids: CATSRDRSNGQPQHF.

This clonotype was seen many times. CDR3 sequence (DNA): TGTGCCAGCATGGGGACAGTTAACAATGAGCAGTTCTTC. The encoded protein is CASMGTVNNEQFF. The V and J genes are TRBV28 and TRBJ2-1, with 7 bases fitting TRBD1. The trim removed 7 bases at V and 5 bases at J, leaving 5 bases unmatched. Germline V gene lookup returns CDR1 MDHEN and CDR2 SYDVKM. The CDR3 runs to 13 residues.

The CDR3 bases are TGTGCCAGCAGTTTATATGGGGGACAGGGCCCCTCCTACGAGCAGTACTTC. This codes for CASSLYGGQGPSYEQYF. The chain uses TRBV27 and TRBJ2-7; the match to TRBD1 covers 9 bases. Trimming cost V 1 base and J 0 bases; bases outside gene matches: 7. The CDR3 contains 17 residues. Per the germline V gene, CDR1 is MNHEY and CDR2 is SMNVEV (reference sequence).